The 23 T cell receptor beta chains below come from one sample, sequenced in a study of blood T cell repertoires in COVID-19 (dated by TCRdb to between 2020 and 2021). The method was the immunoSEQ multiplex PCR assay. TCRdb holds this immuneACCESS table with in-frame rearrangements only. Some clones are missing; in checked studies, unresolved V genes explain under half, and the rest has no known cause. The sample table holds 90,000 to 100,000 clones, of which around 80% were seen once. Together, the top ten hold approximately 20% of the sample. Sequenced material: peripheral blood. The source of these receptors is an older man with acute or convalescent COVID-19.

The chain has TRBV5-1 and TRBJ2-1, with 7 bases lining up with TRBD2. CDR1 and CDR2 from the germline V gene are SGHRS and YFSETQ. V lost 0 bases and J lost 7; bases outside the gene matches: 4. This CDR3 region has 14 residues. CDR3 in amino acids: CASSLERGLNEQFF. DNA for the CDR3: TGCGCCAGCAGCTTGGAGCGGGGCTTGAATGAGCAGTTCTTC.

This chain links TRBV30 with TRBJ2-3; D remains ambiguous. Germline lookup yields CDR1 GTSNPN and CDR2 SVGIG (reference sequence). The CDR3 contains 14 residues. V dropped 1 base and J dropped 0 bases, with 8 bases sitting between them. CDR3 sequence: CAWSGTVSTDTQYF. For the CDR3, the DNA is TGTGCCTGGAGTGGAACAGTTAGCACAGATACGCAGTATTTT.

This sequence joins TRBV27 and TRBJ1-4; D might be TRBD1 (6 bases). The V end lost 6 bases, the J end lost 7 bases, and 15 bases lay between the germline ends. Germline V gives CDR1 MNHEY, CDR2 SMNVEV (reference sequence). This CDR3 is 14 amino acids long. The CDR3 bases are TGTGCCAGCAGAAAACAGGGTCTTCGTGAAAAACTGTTTTTT. Translation gives CASRKQGLREKLFF.

For the CDR3, the DNA is TGTGCCAGCAGCCCGATACAGGGTGACCAGCCCCAGCATTTT. This translates into CASSPIQGDQPQHF. The V gene is TRBV3-1 (or the pseudogene TRBV3-2), the J gene TRBJ1-5, with TRBD1 as a possible D gene (6 bases). Looked up from germline, CDR1 is LGHDT and CDR2 is YNNKEL (reference sequence). The CDR3 runs 14 residues. Trimming removed 4 bases at V and 7 bases at J, with 14 bases between.

The chain combines TRBV6-5 with TRBJ2-7, with 9 positions matching TRBD1. V lost 6 bases to trimming and J lost 2 bases; unmatched junction nucleotides: 5. Per the germline V gene, CDR1 is MNHEY and CDR2 is SVGAGI. The CDR3 is made up of 14 amino acids. CDR3 nucleotide sequence: TGTGCCAGCAGACTTGGACAGGGGACCTACGAGCAGTACTTC. This codes for CASRLGQGTYEQYF.

As to this clone: The same CDR3 also results from other DNA sequences found in this sample. This sequence joins TRBV18 and TRBJ2-1, with 10 bases matching TRBD1. V lost 3 bases, J lost 4 bases, and 3 bases stayed unmatched. The CDR3 has 15 residues. The V gene's germline CDR1 is KGHSH and CDR2 LQKENI. CDR3 region: CASSPRQGAYNEQFF. CDR3 DNA: TGTGCCAGCTCACCTCGACAGGGGGCGTACAATGAGCAGTTCTTC.

The rearrangement joins TRBV5-8 to TRBJ1-5; D gene uncertain. Germline CDR1 and CDR2: SGHTS and YDEGEE. V lost 2 bases to trimming and J lost 9 bases, with 24 bases between them. The CDR3 length is 17 residues. CDR3 coding DNA: TGTGCCAGCAGCTTATATAGGAGGATGAAGGAGCAATGGCCCCAGCATTTT. Protein product: CASSLYRRMKEQWPQHF.

The chain carries TRBV28 and TRBJ1-5; maybe TRBD1 (5 bases). This CDR3 is 16 amino acids long. Germline values: CDR1 MDHEN, CDR2 SYDVKM. Between the trimmed V and J ends, which lost 7 bases and 0 bases, there was a span of 16 bases. The CDR3 here is CASIPSGTYSNQPQHF. CDR3 in DNA: TGTGCCAGCATTCCTTCGGGGACTTATAGCAATCAGCCCCAGCATTTT.

The chain carries TRBV2 and TRBJ1-5, with a weak D call TRBD1 (5 bases). This CDR3 has 14 residues. Trimming left V 4 bases short and J 0 bases short, with 7 bases between. Germline V gene lookup returns CDR1 SNHLY and CDR2 FYNNEI. The CDR3 region is CASSGQYSNQPQHF. Here the CDR3 DNA reads TGTGCCAGCAGTGGACAGTATAGCAATCAGCCCCAGCATTTT.

The chain combines TRBV19 with TRBJ1-1; D ambiguous. The V gene's germline CDR1 is LNHDA and CDR2 SQIVND (reference sequence). The CDR3 covers 14 residues. Trimming stripped 8 bases from V and 5 bases from J, with 18 bases between. CDR3 region: CASSLSWSGTEAFF. The DNA of the CDR3 is TGTGCCAGTTCACTGTCTTGGTCGGGAACTGAAGCTTTCTTT.

This clone was seen a few times. This chain connects TRBV7-2 to TRBJ1-6; maybe TRBD1 (5 bases). CDR3 length: 16 amino acids. Germline lookup yields CDR1 SGHTA and CDR2 FQGNSA. V lost 4 bases, J lost 4 bases, and 14 bases lay in between. CDR3 in amino acids: CASSSAGLSYNSPLHF. The CDR3 DNA reads as TGTGCCAGCAGCTCCGCGGGGCTTTCTTATAATTCACCCCTCCACTTT.

The chain carries TRBV5-1 and TRBJ2-3; 9 bases align to TRBD1. Trimming cost V 2 bases and J 6 bases; bases outside gene matches: 7. The CDR3 covers 15 residues. Per the germline V gene, CDR1 is SGHRS and CDR2 is YFSETQ. CDR3 sequence: CASSLRTGGADTQYF. The CDR3 bases are TGCGCCAGCAGCTTACGTACAGGGGGCGCTGATACGCAGTATTTT.

V and J are TRBV9 and TRBJ1-1; TRBD1 is a possible D gene (5 bases). The CDR3 is 14 amino acids. V lost 4 bases and J 1 base, leaving 11 bases between the germline ends. The germline V gene has CDR1 SGDLS and CDR2 YYNGEE. CDR3 amino acids: CASSFGHSNTEAFF. The CDR3, as DNA: TGTGCCAGCAGCTTCGGACACTCGAACACTGAAGCTTTCTTT.

The chain has TRBV24-1 and TRBJ1-1; no reliable D call. V was pared by 5 bases and J by 1 base, with 10 bases between. The CDR3 is 14 amino acids. Germline V gene lookup returns CDR1 KGHDR and CDR2 SFDVKD. DNA of the CDR3: TGTGCCACCAGTGGGTCGGGGAGGAACACTGAAGCTTTCTTT. Translation: CATSGSGRNTEAFF.

A single count supports this clone. This rearrangement joins TRBV19 to TRBJ2-2, with 13 bases aligning to TRBD2. The CDR3 totals 15 residues. The V gene end was trimmed by 6 bases and the J gene end by 8 bases; junction bases not matched to a gene: 6. CDR1 and CDR2 from the germline V gene are LNHDA and SQIVND (reference sequence). The DNA for the CDR3 is TGTGCCAGTAGGGGACTAGCGGGATTGACTGGGGAGCTGTTTTTT. This encodes CASRGLAGLTGELFF.

The chain employs TRBV6-2 or TRBV6-3 and TRBJ1-3; TRBD1 is a possible D gene (5 bases). Trimming took off 5 bases at V and 5 bases at J, with 10 bases between the two ends. There are 13 residues in the CDR3. Germline CDR1 MNHEY, CDR2 SVGEGT. In DNA form, the CDR3 reads TGTGCCAGCAGTCGGACAAGCAGAAACACCATATATTTT. It yields the protein CASSRTSRNTIYF.

The V gene is TRBV9, the J gene TRBJ1-3, with 12 bases that match TRBD1. This CDR3 region has 17 residues. Per germline, CDR1 SGDLS and CDR2 YYNGEE. The V gene end was trimmed by 0 bases and the J gene end by 4 bases; junction bases not matched to a gene: 5. For the CDR3, the DNA is TGTGCCAGCAGCGTAGTGGGGACAGGGGGCAAGGGAAACACCATATATTTT. This gives the protein CASSVVGTGGKGNTIYF.

V gene TRBV5-1 combines with J gene TRBJ2-3; the D gene is possibly TRBD1 (5 bases). This CDR3 is 14 amino acids long. Per germline, CDR1 SGHRS and CDR2 YFSETQ. Trimming left V 5 bases short and J 3 bases short, with 13 bases between. DNA for the CDR3: TGCGCCAGCAGTGACAGCCGGCTAACAGATACGCAGTATTTT. This encodes CASSDSRLTDTQYF. Supplemented by reference TRBV5-1 and TRBJ2-3, the full variable domain reads KAGVTQTPRYLIKTRGQQVTLSCSPISGHRSVSWYQQTPGQGLQFLFEYFSETQRNKGNFPGRFSGRQFSNSRSEMNVSTLELGDSALYLCASSDSRLTDTQYFGPGTRLTVL.

This rearrangement joins TRBV11-3 to TRBJ2-1; 14 positions match TRBD2. After removal of 8 bases from V and 9 bases from J, the junction contained 9 bases not matched to a gene. Germline values: CDR1 SGHNT, CDR2 YENEEA. This CDR3 has 15 residues. CDR3 sequence reads: CASSSGTSGSGEQFF. The DNA of the CDR3 is TGTGCCAGCTCCTCCGGGACTAGCGGGAGCGGTGAGCAGTTCTTC.

This clone was seen a few times. The rearrangement joins TRBV6-4 to TRBJ1-5, with 7 nucleotides matching TRBD1. Germline V gene sequence: CDR1 MRHNA, CDR2 SNTAGT. V shed 5 bases and J 6 bases; nucleotides not matched to a gene: 4. The CDR3 extends over 13 amino acids. The CDR3 is CASSRTGGQPQHF. The CDR3 nucleotides read TGTGCCAGCAGTCGGACAGGCGGTCAGCCCCAGCATTTT.

The chain has TRBV6-1 and TRBJ1-1; D ambiguous. CDR1 MNHNS and CDR2 SASEGT come from the germline V gene. Trimming removed 0 bases from V and 2 bases from J, with 13 bases in between. The CDR3 has 16 residues. The CDR3 region is CASSEALSVPNTEAFF. The CDR3 DNA reads as TGTGCCAGCAGTGAAGCGCTATCTGTCCCAAACACTGAAGCTTTCTTT.

The rearrangement links TRBV6-6 to TRBJ2-7, with TRBD1 matching over 8 bases. The CDR3 spans 15 residues. The V segment lost 0 bases and the J segment 6 bases; nucleotides outside the gene matches: 7. Per germline, CDR1 MNHNY and CDR2 SVGAGI (reference sequence). DNA of the CDR3: TGTGCCAGCAGTTACTCGCTCCAGGGGGCTCTCGAGCAGTACTTC. Translation: CASSYSLQGALEQYF.

V gene TRBV11-2 combines with J gene TRBJ1-1; D is uncertain. Looked up from germline, CDR1 is SGHAT and CDR2 is FQNNGV. The V and J ends lost 1 base and 0 bases respectively, with 9 bases between them. CDR3 length: 15 residues. The CDR3 coding sequence is TGTGCCAGCAGCTTAGTGACGGGGTTGAACACTGAAGCTTTCTTT. Its protein product is CASSLVTGLNTEAFF.